Listed below are T cell receptor beta chains from one sample, sequenced in a study of circulating and synovial CD4+ cells in juvenile arthritis. Assay: immunoSEQ multiplex PCR; the TCRdb copy retains only in-frame clones and omits some. The sample shows about 33,000 clones, 90% to 95% of them seen only once. The material sequenced was CD4+ T cells from blood. Every receptor here comes from a human donor with juvenile idiopathic arthritis. Each CDR3 is given with its conserved first and last residue. Each record gives: V gene, D gene, J gene, clone size, CDR3 DNA, CDR3 protein. D genes are given only for firm matches. The size entry is marked missing in some rows and otherwise reads once, few, many or a size class.

V: TRBV19
D: TRBD1
J: TRBJ1-2
size: NA
DNA: TGTGCCAGTACCTTAGTCGGACAGGGGAACTATGGCTACACCTTC
CDR3: CASTLVGQGNYGYTF

V: TRBV4-1
D: TRBD2
J: TRBJ2-3
size: once
DNA: TGCGCCACGGCGGGAGGGCCGAGAGATACGCAGTATTTT
CDR3: CATAGGPRDTQYF

V: TRBV12-5
D: TRBD1
J: TRBJ1-1
size: NA
DNA: TGTGCTAGTGCCCCACAGGGGGCCTCGGACACTGAAGCTTTCTTT
CDR3: CASAPQGASDTEAFF

V: TRBV9
D: TRBD1
J: TRBJ2-3
size: NA
DNA: TGTGCCAGCCCGGGGGACAGGGGCACAGATACGCAGTATTTT
CDR3: CASPGDRGTDTQYF

V: TRBV30
D: NA
J: TRBJ2-7
size: NA
DNA: TGTGCCTGGAGTATCCCGATGAGTTACGAGCAGTACTTC
CDR3: CAWSIPMSYEQYF

V: TRBV29-1
D: TRBD2
J: TRBJ2-1
size: once
DNA: TGCAGCGTCGTACCGGGACTAGGGAGGAATGAGCAGTTCTTC
CDR3: CSVVPGLGRNEQFF

V: TRBV27
D: TRBD1
J: TRBJ1-2
size: NA
DNA: TGTGCCAGCAGCCAAGGGGGCAAGGAGAGACCACTATGGGACTACACCTTC
CDR3: CASSQGGKERPLWDYTF

V: TRBV6-4
D: TRBD1
J: TRBJ2-2
size: once
DNA: TGTGCCAGCAGTGTCCAGGGACAGGGGTTCACCGGGGAGCTGTTTTTT
CDR3: CASSVQGQGFTGELFF

V: TRBV6-1
D: NA
J: TRBJ2-5
size: NA
DNA: TGTGCCAGCAGTGAACAGGGGAGAGGTAGTGAGACCCAGTACTTC
CDR3: CASSEQGRGSETQYF

V: TRBV7-2
D: NA
J: TRBJ2-5
size: NA
DNA: TGTGCCAGCAGCTTAGCGGGAGCTATCCAAGAGACCCAGTACTTC
CDR3: CASSLAGAIQETQYF

V: TRBV5-4
D: TRBD2
J: TRBJ2-3
size: NA
DNA: TGTGCCAGCAGCTTGGTGGGGACTAGCGGGAATACGCAGTATTTT
CDR3: CASSLVGTSGNTQYF

V: TRBV6-4
D: TRBD1
J: TRBJ2-2
size: NA
DNA: TGTGCCAGCAGTGAACAGGGGGCTTCCGGGGAGCTGTTTTTT
CDR3: CASSEQGASGELFF

V: TRBV9
D: NA
J: TRBJ1-2
size: NA
DNA: TGTGCCAGCAGCGTAGAAGCTAAGGGCTACACCTTC
CDR3: CASSVEAKGYTF

V: TRBV5-8
D: NA
J: TRBJ2-1
size: NA
DNA: TGTGCCAGCAGCTTTTATAAGGGAGAGCCCTCCTACAATGAGCAGTTCTTC
CDR3: CASSFYKGEPSYNEQFF

V: TRBV27
D: TRBD2
J: TRBJ2-3
size: NA
DNA: TGTGCCAGCAGTTTATCATGGGGACTAGCGGGAGCGGATACGCAGTATTTT
CDR3: CASSLSWGLAGADTQYF

V: TRBV9
D: TRBD1
J: TRBJ1-3
size: once
DNA: TGTGCCAGCAGCGTAGGGACAGGGGCTAACTCTGGAAACACCATATATTTT
CDR3: CASSVGTGANSGNTIYF

V: TRBV7-2
D: NA
J: TRBJ2-1
size: once
DNA: TGTGCCAGCAGCCGGGGGTCGGGTCCCTCCTACAATGAGCAGTTCTTC
CDR3: CASSRGSGPSYNEQFF

V: TRBV7-2
D: TRBD1
J: TRBJ1-2
size: NA
DNA: TGTGCCAGCAGCGGCCGGACAGGATGGGGCTACACCTTC
CDR3: CASSGRTGWGYTF

V: TRBV11-2
D: NA
J: TRBJ1-2
size: NA
DNA: TGTGCCAGCAGCTTACCCTTGGGGCTCTATGGCTACACCTTC
CDR3: CASSLPLGLYGYTF

V: TRBV9
D: NA
J: TRBJ1-1
size: few
DNA: TGTGCCAGCAGCGTAGAACCCTCCTCCGGAGCTTTCTTT
CDR3: CASSVEPSSGAFF

V: TRBV5-6
D: TRBD2
J: TRBJ2-1
size: once
DNA: TGTGCCAGCAGCTTGCTAGCGGCCAACAATGAGCAGTTCTTC
CDR3: CASSLLAANNEQFF

V: TRBV5-4
D: TRBD1
J: TRBJ2-7
size: NA
DNA: TGTGCCAGCAGCTCACCGGGACAGGGGACCTACGAGCAGTACTTC
CDR3: CASSSPGQGTYEQYF